This is a list of T cell receptor beta chains from one sample in a study of blood T cell repertoires in COVID-19. The method was immunoSEQ multiplex PCR; TCRdb's version includes in-frame clones alone and lacks a portion of them. The sample shows about 200,000 clones, approximately 80% of them seen only once. The sequencing sample was made of PBMCs or T cells enriched from blood (not recorded which). The receptors derive from a man aged 40-55 years who had recovered from COVID-19. Both conserved end residues are part of each CDR3. D genes are given only for firm matches. Not all rows give a size; the values are once, few, many and, for expanded clones, a class.

d_gene: NA
j_gene: TRBJ1-5
v_gene: TRBV18
abundance: few
CDR3nt: TGTGCCAGCTCAGCGGGGACGGATAGCAATCAGCCCCAGCATTTT
CDR3aa: CASSAGTDSNQPQHF

d_gene: NA
j_gene: TRBJ1-1
v_gene: TRBV5-5
abundance: NA
CDR3nt: TGTGCCAGCAGCTTGGACCCCCGGAGCACTGAAGCTTTCTTT
CDR3aa: CASSLDPRSTEAFF

d_gene: NA
j_gene: TRBJ1-6
v_gene: TRBV14
abundance: NA
CDR3nt: TGTGCCAGCAGCCAAGATGCAGGGCACAATTCACCCCTCCACTTT
CDR3aa: CASSQDAGHNSPLHF

d_gene: NA
j_gene: TRBJ1-5
v_gene: TRBV28
abundance: NA
CDR3nt: TGTGCCAGCAGGAAAGGGACAACTCCTCAAGGTCAGCCCCAGCATTTT
CDR3aa: CASRKGTTPQGQPQHF

d_gene: TRBD1
j_gene: TRBJ1-2
v_gene: TRBV3-1/TRBV3-2
abundance: NA
CDR3nt: TGTGCCAGCAGCCTGGGACAGTCCGTCTATGGCTACACCTTC
CDR3aa: CASSLGQSVYGYTF

d_gene: NA
j_gene: TRBJ1-1
v_gene: TRBV7-8
abundance: NA
CDR3nt: TGTGCCAGCAGCCCACCGCAGGGTTTGAACACTGAAGCTTTCTTT
CDR3aa: CASSPPQGLNTEAFF

d_gene: NA
j_gene: TRBJ2-2
v_gene: TRBV10-3
abundance: NA
CDR3nt: TGTGCCACTGGGGCCGCCCCCGGGGAGCTGTTTTTT
CDR3aa: CATGAAPGELFF

d_gene: NA
j_gene: TRBJ1-2
v_gene: TRBV7-3
abundance: many
CDR3nt: TGTGCCAGCAGCTCAGGGCCAGGGGTTGGCTACACCTTC
CDR3aa: CASSSGPGVGYTF

d_gene: TRBD1
j_gene: TRBJ1-2
v_gene: TRBV29-1
abundance: NA
CDR3nt: TGCAGCGTCCGACAGGGTACCTATGGCTACACCTTC
CDR3aa: CSVRQGTYGYTF

d_gene: NA
j_gene: TRBJ1-1
v_gene: TRBV20-1
abundance: NA
CDR3nt: TGCAGTGCTAGTGGGATTCCGGGGACTGAAGCTTTCTTT
CDR3aa: CSASGIPGTEAFF

d_gene: TRBD1
j_gene: TRBJ2-5
v_gene: TRBV29-1
abundance: NA
CDR3nt: TGCAGCGTTGGTGGGGACAGCAAAGAGACCCAGTACTTC
CDR3aa: CSVGGDSKETQYF

d_gene: TRBD1
j_gene: TRBJ2-2
v_gene: TRBV19
abundance: NA
CDR3nt: TGTGCCACAACAGGGGTCATGAACACCGGGGAGCTGTTTTTT
CDR3aa: CATTGVMNTGELFF

d_gene: NA
j_gene: TRBJ1-6
v_gene: TRBV10-3
abundance: NA
CDR3nt: TGTGCCATCAGTGAAGGAGACCCTTCTAATTCACCCCTCCACTTT
CDR3aa: CAISEGDPSNSPLHF

d_gene: NA
j_gene: TRBJ2-2
v_gene: TRBV7-6
abundance: NA
CDR3nt: TGTGCCAGCAGCCCCCTTATATCAGTGAACACCGGGGAGCTGTTTTTT
CDR3aa: CASSPLISVNTGELFF

d_gene: TRBD1
j_gene: TRBJ2-1
v_gene: TRBV9
abundance: NA
CDR3nt: TGTGCCAGCAGCTTGCGGACAGGTTTAGACCATGAGCAGTTCTTC
CDR3aa: CASSLRTGLDHEQFF

d_gene: NA
j_gene: TRBJ1-1
v_gene: TRBV7-9
abundance: once
CDR3nt: TGTGCCAGCAGCTTAGTACCGGGGGTTGAAGCTTTCTTT
CDR3aa: CASSLVPGVEAFF

d_gene: NA
j_gene: TRBJ1-6
v_gene: TRBV19
abundance: NA
CDR3nt: TGTGCCAGTAGTATAATCCAGGGATCTAATTCACCCCTCCACTTT
CDR3aa: CASSIIQGSNSPLHF

d_gene: NA
j_gene: TRBJ2-3
v_gene: TRBV2
abundance: NA
CDR3nt: TGTGCCAGCAGTTATTCAGATACGCAGTATTTT
CDR3aa: CASSYSDTQYF

d_gene: TRBD1
j_gene: TRBJ1-5
v_gene: TRBV18
abundance: NA
CDR3nt: TGTGCCAGCTCGTACGGGACAGGCGCTCAGCCCCAGCATTTT
CDR3aa: CASSYGTGAQPQHF

d_gene: TRBD1
j_gene: TRBJ1-3
v_gene: TRBV10-3
abundance: NA
CDR3nt: TGTGCCACACGACAGGGGGCGGAAAACACCATATATTTT
CDR3aa: CATRQGAENTIYF

d_gene: NA
j_gene: TRBJ1-4
v_gene: TRBV19
abundance: NA
CDR3nt: TGTGCCAGTAGTTTATCTCATCTCGGGACTAATGAAAAACTGTTTTTT
CDR3aa: CASSLSHLGTNEKLFF

d_gene: NA
j_gene: TRBJ1-2
v_gene: TRBV19
abundance: NA
CDR3nt: TGTGCCAGTACCCCACTCGGGACATATGGCTACACCTTC
CDR3aa: CASTPLGTYGYTF

d_gene: NA
j_gene: TRBJ1-3
v_gene: TRBV9
abundance: once
CDR3nt: TGTGCCAGCAGCGCTACCTCGGGGGTCGGAAACACCATATATTTT
CDR3aa: CASSATSGVGNTIYF

d_gene: NA
j_gene: TRBJ1-4
v_gene: TRBV7-9
abundance: NA
CDR3nt: TGTGCCAGCAGCTTAGCGCGGAGAGGGAGTAATGAAAAACTGTTTTTT
CDR3aa: CASSLARRGSNEKLFF

d_gene: NA
j_gene: TRBJ2-7
v_gene: TRBV7-9
abundance: once
CDR3nt: TGTGCCAGCAGCCCCGGGGCCTACGAGCAGTACTTC
CDR3aa: CASSPGAYEQYF

d_gene: NA
j_gene: TRBJ1-1
v_gene: TRBV13
abundance: NA
CDR3nt: TGTGCCAGCAGCTCCAGGGGATGCACTGAAGCTTTCTTT
CDR3aa: CASSSRGCTEAFF